Shown below are 21 T cell receptor beta chains from a single sample sequenced in a study of early T cells in non-severe SARS-CoV-2 infection. TCRdb processed the 5' RACE reads anew with MiXCR; each CDR3 protein has one entry. The repertoire holds tens of thousands of distinct CDR3 sequences, with over 10% as singletons. Source material: whole blood. All receptors derive from an adult who was a healthcare worker with PCR-confirmed SARS-CoV-2 infection or an uninfected control (not recorded which).

In this sample, this clonotype turned up a few times. Here the CDR3 reads CASSLAAGVREQYF. CDR3 DNA sequence: TGTGCCAGCAGCTTGGCGGCGGGGGTTAGGGAGCAGTACTTC. The rearrangement links TRBV5-5 to TRBJ2-7; 7 nucleotides match TRBD2. Germline-derived CDR1 and CDR2 are SGHKS and YYEKEE (reference sequence). V trimming: 0 bases; J trimming: 7 bases; junction bases outside the gene matches: 7. This CDR3 spans 14 amino acids.

The chain links TRBV29-1 to TRBJ2-2; D may be TRBD1 (6 bases). The V end was cut by 7 bases, the J end by 1 base, with 10 bases between. The CDR3 totals 13 residues. Germline lookup yields CDR1 SQVTM and CDR2 ANQGSEA. CDR3 sequence (DNA): TGCAGCGCAAGAGGGGGGAACACCGGGGAGCTGTTTTTT. This codes for CSARGGNTGELFF.

In its sample, this clonotype was seen many times. The V gene is TRBV7-2, the J gene TRBJ2-7; TRBD1 matches 8 bases. J lost 6 bases, V lost 5 bases, and 3 bases had no gene match. The CDR3 is 12 amino acids. Germline V gene sequence: CDR1 SGHTA, CDR2 FQGNSA. CDR3 in amino acids: CASSQQGGEQYF. The CDR3 coding sequence is TGTGCCAGCAGCCAACAGGGGGGCGAGCAGTACTTC.

This clonotype has only a few counts. This sequence joins TRBV6-1 and TRBJ1-4; a possible D gene is TRBD1 (5 bases). Trimming pared 4 bases from V and 4 bases from J, leaving 13 bases between. CDR1 MNHNS and CDR2 SASEGT come from the germline V gene. The CDR3 has 15 residues. CDR3: CASSGDSILNEKLFF. In DNA, the CDR3 is TGTGCCAGCAGTGGAGACAGTATACTTAATGAAAAACTGTTTTTT.

This clonotype was counted ten times or more. J is TRBJ2-2 and V is TRBV27; D tentatively fits TRBD1 or TRBD2 (5 bases each). CDR3 size: 15 residues. V lost 5 bases and J 4 bases, leaving 14 bases between the germline ends. The germline CDR1 and CDR2 sequences are MNHEY and SMNVEV (reference sequence). CDR3 in DNA: TGTGCCAGCAGTCCCAATTTTGGGGGCACCGGGGAGCTGTTTTTT. Its translation is CASSPNFGGTGELFF.

This clonotype was seen more than once but under ten times. V usage is TRBV27 and J usage is TRBJ2-2; D might be TRBD1 or TRBD2, each matching 5 bases. V gave up 2 bases and J gave up 4 bases, with 11 bases separating them. This CDR3 region has 15 residues. The germline V gene encodes CDR1 MNHEY and CDR2 SMNVEV (reference sequence). The CDR3 here is CASSLEGLSTGELFF. In DNA form, the CDR3 reads TGTGCCAGCAGTTTAGAGGGGCTGTCCACCGGGGAGCTGTTTTTT.

This clonotype was detected a few times. At one end, the junction sequence differs from germline, possibly due to a read error. The chain couples TRBV29-1 to TRBJ2-1, with 10 bases matching TRBD2. The CDR3 covers 13 residues. From germline, CDR1 is SQVTM and CDR2 ANQGSEA. CDR3 sequence reads: CSVPLESGGAWVF. In DNA, the CDR3 is TGCAGCGTTCCCTTGGAAAGCGGGGGGGCCTGGGTCTTC.

V and J are TRBV7-2 and TRBJ1-4, with unresolved D. CDR3 length equals 13 residues. Deletions cut 5 bases from V and 4 bases from J, with 8 bases between. The germline CDR1 and CDR2 sequences are SGHTA and FQGNSA. The CDR3 DNA sequence: TGTGCCAGCAGCCGCAACCGTAATGAAAAACTGTTTTTT. It translates to CASSRNRNEKLFF. Using reference TRBV7-2 and TRBJ1-4 for the parts outside the CDR3, the full variable domain is GAGVSQSPSNKVTEKGKDVELRCDPISGHTALYWYRQSLGQGLEFLIYFQGNSAPDKSGLPSDRFSAERTGGSVSTLTIQRTQQEDSAVYLCASSRNRNEKLFFGSGTQLSVL.

This clonotype was counted a few times. The chain links TRBV6-6 to TRBJ2-2, with 9 bases fitting TRBD1. From germline, CDR1 is MNHNY and CDR2 SVGAGI (reference sequence). This CDR3 has 15 residues. V was clipped by 2 bases and J by 4 bases; unmatched bases: 2. DNA of the CDR3: TGTGCCAGCAGTTACGGGGGACAGGGCACCGGGGAGCTGTTTTTT. It translates to CASSYGGQGTGELFF.

V and J are TRBV27 and TRBJ2-3; 7 nucleotides line up with TRBD2. J was trimmed by 6 bases and V by 5 bases; bases with no gene match: 17. This CDR3 contains 17 residues. Germline values: CDR1 MNHEY, CDR2 SMNVEV (reference sequence). CDR3 amino acids: CASSTRGSGLRGDTQYF. CDR3 nucleotide sequence: TGTGCCAGCAGTACCCGGGGTAGCGGGCTCCGAGGGGATACGCAGTATTTT.

The chain couples TRBV4-1 to TRBJ2-5, with D perhaps TRBD1 or TRBD2 (5 bases each). The CDR3 spans 14 residues. Trimming stripped 0 bases from V and 5 bases from J, with 10 bases between. Germline-derived CDR1 and CDR2 are MGHRA and YSYEKL. CDR3 region: CASSQERGAETQYF. DNA of the CDR3: TGCGCCAGCAGCCAAGAACGGGGCGCGGAGACCCAGTACTTC.

In this sample, this clonotype turned up a few times. The chain joins TRBV11-2 to TRBJ2-7, with unresolved D. V was trimmed by 5 bases and J by 2 bases, leaving 7 bases between them. CDR3 size: 12 residues. Germline V gives CDR1 SGHAT, CDR2 FQNNGV. CDR3 sequence: CASSPTAYEQYF. As DNA, the CDR3 is TGTGCCAGCAGCCCCACAGCCTACGAGCAGTACTTC.

This clonotype was observed many times. The rearrangement uses TRBV29-1 and TRBJ2-7; D is uncertain. V lost 0 bases, J lost 4 bases, and 4 bases lay in between. The CDR3 covers 11 residues. Germline V gene data show CDR1 as SQVTM and CDR2 as ANQGSEA. CDR3 nucleotide sequence: TGCAGCGTTGAAGAAGGGTACGAGCAGTACTTC. It translates to CSVEEGYEQYF.

This clonotype was counted ten times or more. The chain employs TRBV6-5 and TRBJ1-2; tentatively, D is TRBD1 (5 bases). V was cut by 4 bases and J by 8 bases, with 17 bases left in between. CDR1 and CDR2 (germline): MNHEY, SVGAGI. This CDR3 is built from 14 residues. CDR3 DNA sequence: TGTGCCAGCAGTTCCCGACAGCCGCGGAGGGGCTACACCTTC. Translated, it gives CASSSRQPRRGYTF.

This clonotype was counted at least ten times. The chain is built from TRBV11-2 and TRBJ2-7; 7 nucleotides agree with TRBD2. V lost 2 bases, J lost 2 bases, and 9 bases stayed unmatched. Germline CDR1 reads SGHAT; CDR2 reads FQNNGV. This CDR3 has 16 amino acids. Here the CDR3 DNA reads TGTGCCAGCAGCTTACTAGGCGGGGGTCATACCTACGAGCAGTACTTC. Translating gives CASSLLGGGHTYEQYF.

This clonotype was seen at least ten times. This chain connects TRBV18 to TRBJ1-1; tentatively, D is TRBD1 (5 bases). The V end lost 3 bases, the J end lost 3 bases, and 20 bases lay between the germline ends. This CDR3 region has 17 residues. Germline V CDR1 and CDR2: KGHSH, LQKENI. The CDR3: CASSPVVPGVGDTEAFF. CDR3 DNA sequence: TGTGCCAGCTCACCGGTTGTTCCAGGCGTGGGGGACACTGAAGCTTTCTTT.

This clonotype was seen a few times. The chain couples TRBV9 to TRBJ2-2, with a weak D call TRBD2 (5 bases). The germline gives CDR1 SGDLS, CDR2 YYNGEE. The CDR3 length is 15 residues. V lost 4 bases and J lost 3, with 13 bases in between. CDR3: CASSPTGRDTGELFF. The CDR3 nucleotides are TGTGCCAGCAGCCCCACCGGGCGGGACACCGGGGAGCTGTTTTTT.

In this sample, this clonotype turned up a few times. This CDR3 reads CASSPSGSGGAGEQFF. In nucleotides, the CDR3 is TGTGCCAGCAGCCCTTCTGGTAGCGGGGGGGCGGGTGAGCAGTTCTTC. The J gene is TRBJ2-1, the V gene TRBV7-2, with 11 bases aligning to TRBD2. V lost 5 bases, J lost 9 bases, and 12 bases stayed unmatched. This CDR3 comprises 16 residues. CDR1 is SGHTA and CDR2 is FQGNSA in the germline V gene.

This chain connects TRBV5-1 to TRBJ2-3; possible D gene TRBD2, 5 bases. CDR3 length: 14 residues. The germline V and J ends were trimmed by 1 base and 4 bases, with 10 bases remaining between them. Germline CDR1 is SGHRS and CDR2 is YFSETQ. CDR3 residues: CASSLTLAADTQYF. CDR3 nucleotides: TGCGCCAGCAGCTTGACTCTAGCAGCAGATACGCAGTATTTT.

This clonotype is deemed large. This rearrangement joins TRBV6-6 to TRBJ1-2, with TRBD1 identical over 7 bases. In germline, CDR1 is MNHNY, CDR2 SVGAGI (reference sequence). J gave up 8 bases and V 1 base, and 19 bases lay outside the gene matches. The length of the CDR3 is 18 residues. The CDR3 DNA sequence: TGTGCCAGCAGTTACTATGCCTCCGGGACAGACGCGACGCAAGGCTACACCTTC. Translated: CASSYYASGTDATQGYTF.

A note on this clonotype: A read error may explain this, as a much larger clone is one base away. The chain employs TRBV19 and TRBJ2-4, with a possible D match to TRBD2 (5 bases). V dropped 3 bases and J dropped 4 bases, with 19 bases sitting between them. This CDR3 has 17 residues. The germline V gene has CDR1 LNHDA and CDR2 SQIVND (reference sequence). The CDR3 spells CASSIGLGGGVKNIQYF. For the CDR3, the DNA is TGTGCCAGTAGTATTGGGCTTGGAGGCGGCGTAAAAAACATTCAGTACTTC.